These 7 T cell receptor beta chains originate from one sample sequenced in a study of blood T cell repertoires in COVID-19. Generated by immunoSEQ multiplex PCR, the TCRdb table keeps only in-frame clones and is missing some. The repertoire holds a few hundred thousand clones, with roughly 80% as singletons. The source material was PBMCs or T cells enriched from blood (not recorded which). The receptors were sampled from a man aged 45-65 years who had recovered from COVID-19.

The table lists this clone with a count of one. The chain uses TRBV7-9 and TRBJ1-6, with 10 positions matching TRBD1. Germline V gene lookup returns CDR1 SEHNR and CDR2 FQNEAQ (reference sequence). V shed 5 bases, J shed 6 bases, and the junction held 7 bases outside the gene matches. The CDR3 spans 16 residues. The DNA of the CDR3 is TGTGCCAGCAGCAGACAGGGGGCGCCGAGTAATTCACCCCTCCACTTT. Translating gives CASSRQGAPSNSPLHF.

The DNA of the CDR3 is TGTGCCAGCAGGGCCACCGGGGAGCTGTTTTTT. Translation: CASRATGELFF. The chain combines TRBV10-3 with TRBJ2-2, with D maybe TRBD1 (5 bases). The CDR3 contains 11 residues. Deletions cut 10 bases from V and 4 bases from J, with 7 bases between. Per the germline V gene, CDR1 is ENHRY and CDR2 is SYGVKD.

The V gene is TRBV19, the J gene TRBJ1-5; TRBD1 matches 8 bases. Trimming cost V 5 bases and J 0 bases; bases outside gene matches: 6. Germline V gene data show CDR1 as LNHDA and CDR2 as SQIVND (reference sequence). CDR3 length equals 16 residues. CDR3 sequence reads: CASSQGASSSNQPQHF. The CDR3 bases are TGTGCCAGTAGTCAGGGGGCCAGCTCTAGCAATCAGCCCCAGCATTTT.

The rearrangement joins TRBV4-1 to TRBJ2-7; 12 nucleotides match TRBD2. The germline V gene has CDR1 MGHRA and CDR2 YSYEKL. The CDR3 spans 14 residues. V shed 4 bases, J shed 4 bases, and the junction held 2 bases outside the gene matches. CDR3 DNA: TGCGCCAGCAGCCTTGGGACTAGCGGGTACGAGCAGTACTTC. This gives the protein CASSLGTSGYEQYF.

This chain joins TRBV2 and TRBJ1-1; 8 bases are shared with TRBD1. This CDR3 has 16 amino acids. V lost 6 bases and J lost 0; bases outside the gene matches: 9. Germline-derived CDR1 and CDR2 are SNHLY and FYNNEI. DNA for the CDR3: TGTGCCAGCAGGGCTCCCGACAGGGGCGTGAACACTGAAGCTTTCTTT. Its translation: CASRAPDRGVNTEAFF.

This clone was detected ten times or more. The chain combines TRBV6-5 with TRBJ1-5, with D possibly matching TRBD1 (6 bases). CDR3 length: 13 residues. Germline CDR1 reads MNHEY; CDR2 reads SVGAGI. V was shortened by 6 bases and J by 6 bases, with 12 bases between the two germline ends. In nucleotides, the CDR3 is TGTGCCAGCAGCCTCCAACAGGGTCAGCCCCAGCATTTT. Translation: CASSLQQGQPQHF.

The chain uses TRBV7-2 and TRBJ2-7, with D possibly TRBD1 on 5 matching bases. The CDR3 is 14 residues long. Germline loops: CDR1 SGHTA, CDR2 FQGNSA. V lost 4 bases and J lost 1, with 11 bases in between. The CDR3 coding sequence is TGTGCCAGCAGCTCAGGGCCCAGTTCCTACGAGCAGTACTTC. It encodes CASSSGPSSYEQYF.